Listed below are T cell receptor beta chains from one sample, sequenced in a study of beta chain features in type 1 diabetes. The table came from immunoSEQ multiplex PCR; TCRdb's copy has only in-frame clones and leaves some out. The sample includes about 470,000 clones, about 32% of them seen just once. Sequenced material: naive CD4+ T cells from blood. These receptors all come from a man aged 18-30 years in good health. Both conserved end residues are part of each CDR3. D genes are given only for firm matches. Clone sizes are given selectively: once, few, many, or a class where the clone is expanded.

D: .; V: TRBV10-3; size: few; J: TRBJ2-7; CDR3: CAISESVGANSYEQYF; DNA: TGTGCCATCAGTGAGTCTGTGGGAGCGAACTCCTACGAGCAGTACTTC
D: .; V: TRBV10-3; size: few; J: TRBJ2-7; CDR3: CAISDRSYEQYF; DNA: TGTGCCATCAGTGATCGCTCCTACGAGCAGTACTTC
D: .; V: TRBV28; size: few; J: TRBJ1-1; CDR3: CASSQVRNTEAFF; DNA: TGTGCCAGCAGTCAGGTTAGGAACACTGAAGCTTTCTTT
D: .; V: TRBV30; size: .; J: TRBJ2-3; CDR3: CAGSPIRNTQYF; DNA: TGTGCCGGGAGCCCCATCCGGAATACGCAGTATTTT
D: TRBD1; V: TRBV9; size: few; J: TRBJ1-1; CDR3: CASSRTGTGNAFF; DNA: TGTGCCAGCAGCAGAACCGGGACAGGCAACGCTTTCTTT
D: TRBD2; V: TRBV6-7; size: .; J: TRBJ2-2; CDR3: CASRREGRTGELFF; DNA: TGTGCCAGCAGACGGGAGGGCCGCACCGGGGAGCTGTTTTTT
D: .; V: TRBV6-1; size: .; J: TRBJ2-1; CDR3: CASSVIAAYNEQFF; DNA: TGTGCCAGCAGTGTTATAGCGGCCTACAATGAGCAGTTCTTC
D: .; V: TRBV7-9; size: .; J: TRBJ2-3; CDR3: CASSLAVLGGDTQYF; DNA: TGTGCCAGCAGCTTAGCGGTGCTAGGTGGAGATACGCAGTATTTT
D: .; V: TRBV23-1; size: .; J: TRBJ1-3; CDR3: CASNFHRALF; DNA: TGCGCCAGCAACTTCCACAGGGCCCTTTTT
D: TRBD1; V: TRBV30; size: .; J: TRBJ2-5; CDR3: CACPGQGSQETQYF; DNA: TGTGCCTGTCCGGGACAGGGGAGCCAAGAGACCCAGTACTTC
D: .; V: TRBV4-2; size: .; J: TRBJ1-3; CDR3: CASSLPGVSGNTIYF; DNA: TGTGCCAGCAGCCTCCCGGGAGTTTCTGGAAACACCATATATTTT
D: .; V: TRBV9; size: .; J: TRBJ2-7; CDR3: CASSVTDFRREQYF; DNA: TGTGCCAGCAGCGTAACGGATTTTAGGAGGGAGCAGTACTTC
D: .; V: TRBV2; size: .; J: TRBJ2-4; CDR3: CASTPGQGKNIQYF; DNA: TGTGCCAGCACCCCGGGGCAGGGTAAAAACATTCAGTACTTC
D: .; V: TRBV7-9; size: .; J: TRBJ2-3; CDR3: CASSPGHGTDTQYF; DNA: TGTGCCAGCAGTCCCGGACACGGCACAGATACGCAGTATTTT
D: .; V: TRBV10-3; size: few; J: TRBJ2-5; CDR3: CAISEPRDQETQYF; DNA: TGTGCCATCAGTGAGCCGAGAGACCAAGAGACCCAGTACTTC
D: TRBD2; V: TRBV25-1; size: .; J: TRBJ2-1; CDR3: CASSERPSGQGNEQFF; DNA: TGTGCCAGCAGTGAACGTCCTAGCGGCCAAGGGAATGAGCAGTTCTTC
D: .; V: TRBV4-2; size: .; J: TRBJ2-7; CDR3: CASSQDLAGNREQYF; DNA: TGTGCCAGCAGCCAAGATCTCGCGGGGAACCGCGAGCAGTACTTC
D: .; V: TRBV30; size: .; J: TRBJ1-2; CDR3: CAWSDGYGYTF; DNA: TGTGCCTGGAGTGACGGGTATGGCTACACCTTC
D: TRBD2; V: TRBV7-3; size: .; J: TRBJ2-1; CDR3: CASSSRRTSGDNEQFF; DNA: TGTGCCAGCAGCTCGAGACGGACTAGCGGGGACAATGAGCAGTTCTTC
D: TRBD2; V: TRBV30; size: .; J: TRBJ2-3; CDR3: CAWSPSRRIAGGVSTDTQYF; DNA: TGTGCCTGGAGTCCCAGCCGCAGGATTGCGGGAGGCGTTAGCACAGATACGCAGTATTTT
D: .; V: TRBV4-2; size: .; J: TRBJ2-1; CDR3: CASSQRGDHTGPNEQFF; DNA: TGTGCCAGCAGCCAGAGGGGGGATCATACAGGGCCCAATGAGCAGTTCTTC
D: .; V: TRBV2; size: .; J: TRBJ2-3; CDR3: CASSRGTSTDTQYF; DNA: TGTGCCAGCAGTAGGGGGACTAGCACAGATACGCAGTATTTT
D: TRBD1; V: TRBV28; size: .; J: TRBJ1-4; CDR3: CASSGTGFGKLFF; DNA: TGTGCCAGCTCCGGGACAGGGTTTGGAAAACTGTTTTTT
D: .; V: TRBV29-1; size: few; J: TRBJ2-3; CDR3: CSVERGRTDTQYF; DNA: TGCAGCGTTGAAAGGGGTCGCACAGATACGCAGTATTTT
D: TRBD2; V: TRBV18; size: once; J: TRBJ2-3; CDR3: CASSPPGLAPDGSTDTQYF; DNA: TGTGCCAGCTCACCACCGGGACTAGCGCCCGATGGGAGCACAGATACGCAGTATTTT
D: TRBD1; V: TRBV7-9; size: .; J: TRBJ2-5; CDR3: CASSRMTGLVETQYF; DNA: TGTGCCAGCAGCCGTATGACAGGGTTAGTGGAGACCCAGTACTTC
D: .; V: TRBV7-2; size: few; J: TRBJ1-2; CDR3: CASSLWLVHGYTF; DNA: TGTGCCAGCAGCTTATGGCTGGTTCATGGCTACACCTTC
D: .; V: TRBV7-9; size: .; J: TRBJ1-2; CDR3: CASSPGTRALVGYTF; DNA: TGTGCCAGCAGCCCCGGGACCCGCGCCCTTGTTGGCTACACCTTC
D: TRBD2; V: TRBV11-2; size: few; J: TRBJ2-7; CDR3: CASSLTLAGGAYEQYF; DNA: TGTGCCAGCAGCTTAACTCTAGCGGGAGGCGCCTACGAGCAGTACTTC
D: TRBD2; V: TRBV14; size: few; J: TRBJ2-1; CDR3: CASSRRTSGNYYNEQFF; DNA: TGTGCCAGCAGCCGCCGAACTAGCGGGAATTACTACAATGAGCAGTTCTTC
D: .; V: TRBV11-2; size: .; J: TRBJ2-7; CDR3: CASSPPVRFYEQYF; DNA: TGTGCCAGCAGCCCTCCGGTCCGATTCTACGAGCAGTACTTC
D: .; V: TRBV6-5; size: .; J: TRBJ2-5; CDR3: CASSVTLQETQYF; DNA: TGTGCCAGCAGTGTAACGCTACAAGAGACCCAGTACTTC
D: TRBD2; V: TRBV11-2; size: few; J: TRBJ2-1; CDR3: CASSTGLAGYNEQFF; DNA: TGTGCCAGCAGCACAGGGCTAGCGGGTTACAATGAGCAGTTCTTC
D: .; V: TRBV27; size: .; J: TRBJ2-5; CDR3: CASSPTQETQYF; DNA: TGTGCCAGCAGTCCTACCCAAGAGACCCAGTACTTC
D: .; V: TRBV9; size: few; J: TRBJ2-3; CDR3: CASCPSGTDTQYF; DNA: TGTGCCAGCTGTCCTAGCGGCACAGATACGCAGTATTTT
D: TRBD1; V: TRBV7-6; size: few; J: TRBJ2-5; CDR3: CASSLAGTGQETQYF; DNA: TGTGCCAGCAGCTTAGCGGGGACAGGGCAAGAGACCCAGTACTTC
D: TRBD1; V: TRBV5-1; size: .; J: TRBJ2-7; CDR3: CASSLEGQDLSYEQYF; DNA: TGCGCCAGCAGCTTGGAAGGACAGGACCTCTCCTACGAGCAGTACTTC
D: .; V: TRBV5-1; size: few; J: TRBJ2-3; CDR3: CASRSRGMSTDTQYF; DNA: TGCGCCAGCAGGTCGAGAGGGATGAGCACAGATACGCAGTATTTT
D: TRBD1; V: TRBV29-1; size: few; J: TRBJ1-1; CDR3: CSVVKGANTEAFF; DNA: TGCAGCGTTGTAAAGGGGGCGAACACTGAAGCTTTCTTT
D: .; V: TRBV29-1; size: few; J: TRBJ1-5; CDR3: CSVVSGQVDQPQHF; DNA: TGCAGCGTTGTGAGTGGGCAGGTAGATCAGCCCCAGCATTTT
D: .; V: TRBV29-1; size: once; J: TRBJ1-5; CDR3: CSVSQRGQPQHF; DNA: TGCAGCGTCTCTCAGCGGGGTCAGCCCCAGCATTTT
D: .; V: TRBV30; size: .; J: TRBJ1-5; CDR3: CAWTPLWGSSNQPQHF; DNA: TGTGCCTGGACCCCCCTCTGGGGAAGTAGCAATCAGCCCCAGCATTTT
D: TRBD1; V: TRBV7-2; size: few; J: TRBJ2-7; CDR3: CASSTTGTAVSYEQYF; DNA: TGTGCCAGCAGCACCACTGGGACAGCCGTATCCTACGAGCAGTACTTC
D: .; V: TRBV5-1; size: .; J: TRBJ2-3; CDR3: CASSLASPTSDTQYF; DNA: TGCGCCAGCAGCTTGGCGTCCCCGACATCAGATACGCAGTATTTT
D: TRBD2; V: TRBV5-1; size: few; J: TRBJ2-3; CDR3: CASSTPSGITDTQYF; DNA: TGCGCCAGCTCCACCCCTAGCGGAATCACAGATACGCAGTATTTT
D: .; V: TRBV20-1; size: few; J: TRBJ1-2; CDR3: CSGPVNYGYTF; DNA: TGCAGCGGACCGGTTAACTATGGCTACACCTTC
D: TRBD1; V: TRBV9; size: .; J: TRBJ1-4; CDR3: CASSELNRGGEKLFF; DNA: TGTGCCAGCAGCGAATTGAACAGGGGAGGCGAAAAACTGTTTTTT
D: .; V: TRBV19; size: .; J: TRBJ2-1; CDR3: CASSIRYNEQFF; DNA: TGTGCCAGTAGTATCCGTTACAATGAGCAGTTCTTC
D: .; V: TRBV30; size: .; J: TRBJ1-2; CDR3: CAWSIQGIYGYTF; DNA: TGTGCCTGGAGTATACAGGGTATCTATGGCTACACCTTC
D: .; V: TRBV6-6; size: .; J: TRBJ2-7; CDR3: CASSYRGPYEQYF; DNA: TGTGCCAGCAGTTACCGCGGCCCCTACGAGCAGTACTTC
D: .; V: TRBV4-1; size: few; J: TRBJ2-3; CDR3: CASSQDRPTDTQYF; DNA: TGCGCCAGCAGCCAAGACAGGCCCACAGATACGCAGTATTTT